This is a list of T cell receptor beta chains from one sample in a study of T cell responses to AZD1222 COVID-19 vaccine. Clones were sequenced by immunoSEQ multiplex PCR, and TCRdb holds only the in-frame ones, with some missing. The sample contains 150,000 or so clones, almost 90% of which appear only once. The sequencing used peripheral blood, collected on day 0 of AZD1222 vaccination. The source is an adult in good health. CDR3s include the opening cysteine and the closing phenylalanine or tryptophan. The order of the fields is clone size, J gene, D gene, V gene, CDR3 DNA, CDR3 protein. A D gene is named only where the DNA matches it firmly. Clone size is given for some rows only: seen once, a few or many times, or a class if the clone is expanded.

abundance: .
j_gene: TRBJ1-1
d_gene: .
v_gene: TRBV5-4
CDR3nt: TGTGCCAGCAGCTTGCGTCGGACAGTGAACACTGAAGCTTTCTTT
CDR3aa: CASSLRRTVNTEAFF

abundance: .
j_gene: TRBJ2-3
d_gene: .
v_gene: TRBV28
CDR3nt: TGTGCCAGCAGTTTCCTAGGGGGCACAGATACGCAGTATTTT
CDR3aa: CASSFLGGTDTQYF

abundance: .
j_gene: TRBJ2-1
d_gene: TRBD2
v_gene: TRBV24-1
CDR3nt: TGTGCCACCAGTGTGGCTAGCGGGAAGGATGAGCAGTTCTTC
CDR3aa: CATSVASGKDEQFF

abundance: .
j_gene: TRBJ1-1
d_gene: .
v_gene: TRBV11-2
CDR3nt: TGTGCCAGCAGAAAAAACAGGATGAACACTGAAGCTTTCTTT
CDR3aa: CASRKNRMNTEAFF

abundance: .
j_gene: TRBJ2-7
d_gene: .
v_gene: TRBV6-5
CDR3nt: TGTGCCAGCAGTTTTTACGGATACGAGCAGTACTTC
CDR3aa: CASSFYGYEQYF

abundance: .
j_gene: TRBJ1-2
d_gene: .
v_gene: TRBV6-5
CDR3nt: TGTGCCAGCACACTGGGGGAGATCCCCTATGGCTACACCTTC
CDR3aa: CASTLGEIPYGYTF

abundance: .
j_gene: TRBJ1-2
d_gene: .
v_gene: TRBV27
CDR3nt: TGTGCCAGCAGTCCACAAGGATCAGGGGCGCGTCGGAATGGCTACACCTTC
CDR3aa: CASSPQGSGARRNGYTF

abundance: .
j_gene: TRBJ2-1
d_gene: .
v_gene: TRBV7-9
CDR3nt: TGTGCCAGCAGCCCCAGAGGGCGTAATGAGCAGTTCTTC
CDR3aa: CASSPRGRNEQFF

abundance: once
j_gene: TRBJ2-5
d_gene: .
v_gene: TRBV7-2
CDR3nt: TGTGCCAGCAGCTTAGCTGGCGGGCGCCAAGAGACCCAGTACTTC
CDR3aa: CASSLAGGRQETQYF

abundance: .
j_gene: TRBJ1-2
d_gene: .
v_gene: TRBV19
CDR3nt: TGTGCCAGTAGTCCAACTGGACGGATAAACTATGGCTACACCTTC
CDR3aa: CASSPTGRINYGYTF

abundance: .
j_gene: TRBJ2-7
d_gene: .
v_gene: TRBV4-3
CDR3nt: TGCGCCAGCAGCCCGGGTCCGGACGGGGGCTCCTACGAGCAGTACTTC
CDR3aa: CASSPGPDGGSYEQYF

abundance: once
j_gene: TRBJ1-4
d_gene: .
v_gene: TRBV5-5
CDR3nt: TGTGCCAGCAGCAAACAAGTCCGCCTTAATGAAAAACTGTTTTTT
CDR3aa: CASSKQVRLNEKLFF

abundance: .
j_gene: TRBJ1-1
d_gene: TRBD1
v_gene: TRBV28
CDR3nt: TGTGCCAGCAGCGGGGGGTCGCAGGGGGCATCTGAAGCTTTCTTT
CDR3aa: CASSGGSQGASEAFF

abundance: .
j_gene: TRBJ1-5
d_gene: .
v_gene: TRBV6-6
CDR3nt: TGTGCCAGCAGTAAAGGGACAAGCAATCAGCCCCAGCATTTT
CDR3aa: CASSKGTSNQPQHF

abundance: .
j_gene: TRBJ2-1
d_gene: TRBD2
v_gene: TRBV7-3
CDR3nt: TGTGCCAGCAGCCCCTCGGGGGGCTCCTACAATGAGCAGTTCTTC
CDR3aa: CASSPSGGSYNEQFF

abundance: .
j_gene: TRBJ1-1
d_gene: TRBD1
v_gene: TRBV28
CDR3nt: TGTGCCAGCAGAGAGACCCCCGGGACAGGAAAAGCTTTCTTT
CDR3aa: CASRETPGTGKAFF

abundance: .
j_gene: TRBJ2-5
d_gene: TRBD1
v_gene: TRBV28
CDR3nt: TGTGCCAGCACCCTCCGACAGGGAGAGACCCAGTACTTC
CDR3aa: CASTLRQGETQYF

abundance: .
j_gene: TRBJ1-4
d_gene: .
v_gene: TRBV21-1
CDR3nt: .
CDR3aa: CASSKVGTGSKREKLFF

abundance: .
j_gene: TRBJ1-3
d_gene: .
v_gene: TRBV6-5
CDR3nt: TGTGCCAGCAGAAAGGGGAACAGGGCTGGAAACACCATATATTTT
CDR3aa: CASRKGNRAGNTIYF

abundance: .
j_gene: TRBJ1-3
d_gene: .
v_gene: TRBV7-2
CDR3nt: TGTGCCAGCAGCTTAGGGCGTGGAAACACCATATATTTT
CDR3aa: CASSLGRGNTIYF

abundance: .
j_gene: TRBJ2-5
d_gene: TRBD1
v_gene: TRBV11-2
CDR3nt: TGTGCCAGCAGCAGACAGGGTTCGGTGGAGACCCAGTACTTC
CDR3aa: CASSRQGSVETQYF

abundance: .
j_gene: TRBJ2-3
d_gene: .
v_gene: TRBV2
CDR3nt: TGTGCCAGCAGGGAGTCCGTCATAGATACGCAGTATTTT
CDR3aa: CASRESVIDTQYF

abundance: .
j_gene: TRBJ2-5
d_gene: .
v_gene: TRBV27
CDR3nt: TGTGCCAGCAGTTTTACGGGTCGAGAGACCCAGTACTTC
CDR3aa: CASSFTGRETQYF

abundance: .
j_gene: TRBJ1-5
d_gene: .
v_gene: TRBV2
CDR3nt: TGTGCCAGCAGTTACCTGGATACGGGCGGAGGGCCCCAGCATTTT
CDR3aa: CASSYLDTGGGPQHF

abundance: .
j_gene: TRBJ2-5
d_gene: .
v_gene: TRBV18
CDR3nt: TGTGCCAGCTCACCACCGGCCAGGGTAGAGACCCAGTACTTC
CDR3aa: CASSPPARVETQYF

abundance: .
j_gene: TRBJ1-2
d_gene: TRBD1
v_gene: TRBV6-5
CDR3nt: TGTGCCAGCAGCCCGGGCAGGGGGCTCCATGGCTACACCTTC
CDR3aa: CASSPGRGLHGYTF

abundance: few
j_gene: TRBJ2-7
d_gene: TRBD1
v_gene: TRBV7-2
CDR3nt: TGTGCCAGCAGCTACACAATGCCGGGACAGGGTGGGTCCGAGCAGTACTTC
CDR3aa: CASSYTMPGQGGSEQYF

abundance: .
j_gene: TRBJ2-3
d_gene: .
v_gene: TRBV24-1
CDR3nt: TGTGCCACCAGCTTTACAGATACGCAGTATTTT
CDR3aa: CATSFTDTQYF

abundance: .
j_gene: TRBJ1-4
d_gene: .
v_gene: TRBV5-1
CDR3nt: TGCGCCAGCAGCTGGGACACAGGGTCAAATGAAAAACTGTTTTTT
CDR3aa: CASSWDTGSNEKLFF

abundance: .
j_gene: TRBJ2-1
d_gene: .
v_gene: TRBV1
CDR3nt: TGCACCAGCAGCCAAGATAGAAGTGGGACTAGTCCGTTACAGAGCGTTGAGCAGTTCTTC
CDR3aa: CTSSQDRSGTSPLQSVEQFF

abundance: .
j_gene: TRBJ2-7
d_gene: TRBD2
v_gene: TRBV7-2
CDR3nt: TGTGCCAGCAGCTTAGTTAGTACTAGCGGGAGCCACGAGCAGTACTTC
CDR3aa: CASSLVSTSGSHEQYF

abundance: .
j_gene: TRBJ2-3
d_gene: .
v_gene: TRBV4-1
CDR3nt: TGCGCCAGCAGCCAATCCGTCACAGGGGATACGCAGTATTTT
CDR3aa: CASSQSVTGDTQYF

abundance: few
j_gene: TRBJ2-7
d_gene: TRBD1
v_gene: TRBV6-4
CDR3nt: TGTGCCAGCAGTGTCGGGACAGGAAGCGGGTACGAGCAGTACTTC
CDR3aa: CASSVGTGSGYEQYF

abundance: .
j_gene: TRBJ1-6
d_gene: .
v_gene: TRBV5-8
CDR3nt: TGTGCCAGCAACCCGACCGGGACTTATAATTCACCCCTCCACTTT
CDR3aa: CASNPTGTYNSPLHF

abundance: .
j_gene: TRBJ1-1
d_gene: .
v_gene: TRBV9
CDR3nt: TGTGCCAGCAGCGTAGATGGAAACACTGAAGCTTTCTTT
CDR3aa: CASSVDGNTEAFF

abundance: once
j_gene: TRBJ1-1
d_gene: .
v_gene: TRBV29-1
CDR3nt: TGCAGCGTTGGGGGGGAGAGGGTCTGGAACACTGAAGCTTTCTTT
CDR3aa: CSVGGERVWNTEAFF

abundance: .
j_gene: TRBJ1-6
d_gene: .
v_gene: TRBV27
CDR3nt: TGTGCCAGCAGTTTCAACACGGGATCACCCCTCCACTTT
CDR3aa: CASSFNTGSPLHF

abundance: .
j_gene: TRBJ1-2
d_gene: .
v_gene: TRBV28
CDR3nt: TGTGCCAGCAGTTCAGCCGGGGATGGCTACACCTTC
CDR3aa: CASSSAGDGYTF

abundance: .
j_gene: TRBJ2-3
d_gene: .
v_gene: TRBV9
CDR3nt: TGTGCCAGCAGCGTAAGGGGTTACCTACCAGATACGCAGTATTTT
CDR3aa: CASSVRGYLPDTQYF

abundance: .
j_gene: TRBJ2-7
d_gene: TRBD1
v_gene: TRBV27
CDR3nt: TGTGCCAGCAGTCCTCGACAGGGCCCCTACGAGCAGTACTTC
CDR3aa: CASSPRQGPYEQYF

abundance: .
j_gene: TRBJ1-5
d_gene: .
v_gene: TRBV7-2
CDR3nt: TGTGCCAGCAGCTTAGCCCCCCGGACAGACAATCAGCCCCAGCATTTT
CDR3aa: CASSLAPRTDNQPQHF

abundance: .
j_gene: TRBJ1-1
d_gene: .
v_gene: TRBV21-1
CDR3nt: TGTGCCAGCTCGAGGGAGAACACTGAAGCTTTCTTT
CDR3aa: CASSRENTEAFF